The 11 T cell receptor beta chains reported below all come from one sample, sequenced in a study of technical replicates of blood from several donors. Sequencing used immunoSEQ multiplex PCR; TCRdb keeps in-frame clones, though not all of them. This sample has 60,000 to 80,000 clones, with more than 85% found just once. Sequencing input: PBMCs. Receptors were obtained from a human donor in good health. Some clones in this sample may be carry-over from other donors' samples.

This clone has just one count. The CDR3 loop reads CASREMGHGYTF. The CDR3 bases are TGTGCCAGCAGGGAAATGGGGCATGGCTACACCTTC. V usage is TRBV2 and J usage is TRBJ1-2, with D tentatively TRBD1 (5 bases). V lost 6 bases and J lost 6, with 11 bases in between. The CDR3 length is 12 residues. CDR1 SNHLY and CDR2 FYNNEI come from the germline V gene.

The chain carries TRBV18 and TRBJ2-7, with 7 bases fitting TRBD1. Losses at the gene ends were 3 bases for V and 3 bases for J; bases not matched to a gene: 5. CDR3 length: 14 amino acids. Germline V gives CDR1 KGHSH, CDR2 LQKENI. Here the CDR3 DNA reads TGTGCCAGCTCACCTCTCGGGACAGTCTACGAGCAGTACTTC. Protein sequence: CASSPLGTVYEQYF.

The rearrangement uses TRBV7-3 and TRBJ2-7; 11 bases fit TRBD2. V lost 1 base to trimming and J lost 3 bases; unmatched junction nucleotides: 2. The CDR3 totals 15 residues. Germline V CDR1 and CDR2: SGHTA, FQGTGA. Written as DNA, the CDR3 is TGTGCCAGCAGCTTAAGCGGGACTAGCGGCTACGAGCAGTACTTC. Protein sequence: CASSLSGTSGYEQYF.

This chain uses TRBV6-4 with TRBJ2-7; 8 nucleotides agree with TRBD2. J was trimmed by 7 bases and V by 9 bases; bases with no gene match: 17. The CDR3 has 15 residues. Germline-derived CDR1 and CDR2 are MRHNA and SNTAGT. The CDR3 protein is CARTRRVGREGEQYF. CDR3 sequence (DNA): TGTGCCAGAACTCGTAGGGTGGGACGGGAGGGAGAGCAGTACTTC.

This chain joins TRBV10-3 and TRBJ1-5; D call uncertain. Germline V gives CDR1 ENHRY, CDR2 SYGVKD. The germline V and J ends were trimmed by 2 bases and 3 bases, with 8 bases remaining between them. CDR3 size: 14 residues. The CDR3 sequence: CAISEVAVNQPQHF. The CDR3 DNA reads TGTGCCATCAGTGAGGTGGCAGTCAATCAGCCCCAGCATTTT.

The chain joins TRBV2 to TRBJ2-1; 8 nucleotides agree with TRBD2. V dropped 11 bases and J dropped 9; count of bases not matched to a gene: 9. The CDR3 consists of 12 residues. Per the germline V gene, CDR1 is SNHLY and CDR2 is FYNNEI. The CDR3 loop is CAPRALAGEQFF. In DNA, the CDR3 is TGTGCCCCCAGGGCGCTAGCGGGTGAGCAGTTCTTC.

This chain connects TRBV6-5 to TRBJ2-7, with 11 bases that match TRBD2. Trimming removed 6 bases from V and 4 bases from J; junction bases left unmatched: 5. CDR3 length equals 14 residues. The germline gives CDR1 MNHEY, CDR2 SVGAGI. The CDR3: CASSKLAGAYEQYF. The CDR3 bases are TGTGCCAGCAGCAAACTAGCGGGGGCGTACGAGCAGTACTTC.

The rearrangement uses TRBV7-2 and TRBJ2-7; perhaps TRBD2 as D (7 bases). There are 15 residues in the CDR3. Germline V CDR1 and CDR2: SGHTA, FQGNSA. Trimming removed 4 bases from V and 7 bases from J, with 20 bases in between. CDR3 sequence: CASSWEGGRGREQYF. The CDR3 bases are TGTGCCAGCAGCTGGGAGGGGGGCAGGGGAAGAGAGCAGTACTTC.

The genes are TRBV4-2 and TRBJ1-5; possible D gene TRBD1, 5 bases. CDR1 and CDR2 from the germline V gene are LGHNA and YNFKEQ. This CDR3 has 15 residues. The germline V and J ends were trimmed by 1 base and 2 bases, with 9 bases remaining between them. The CDR3: CASSQGQRGNQPQHF. DNA of the CDR3: TGTGCCAGCAGCCAAGGACAGCGAGGCAATCAGCCCCAGCATTTT.

This rearrangement joins TRBV7-7 to TRBJ2-1; TRBD2 matches 11 bases. The CDR3 is made up of 15 amino acids. J was trimmed by 9 bases and V by 5 bases; bases with no gene match: 9. CDR1 is SSHAT and CDR2 is FNYEAQ in the germline V gene (reference sequence). The chain's CDR3 is CASSELAGGSGEQFF. CDR3 nucleotides: TGTGCCAGCAGCGAATTAGCGGGAGGGTCCGGTGAGCAGTTCTTC.

This chain uses TRBV18 with TRBJ2-6; 12 positions match TRBD2. The length of the CDR3 is 17 residues. V was clipped by 3 bases and J by 3 bases; unmatched bases: 3. Germline lookup yields CDR1 KGHSH and CDR2 LQKENI. Here the CDR3 reads CASSPLAGGSGANVLTF. Written as DNA, the CDR3 is TGTGCCAGCTCACCCCTAGCGGGAGGGAGTGGGGCCAACGTCCTGACTTTC.